Each of the 20 T cell receptor beta chains below was sequenced from the same sample in a study of prognosis after radiotherapy for stage I lung cancer (dated by TCRdb to 2020 to 2022). The reads were generated on an Illumina HiSeq 3000. Two rounds of multiplex PCR on genomic DNA were used to amplify the TCR beta CDR3 region. In the first round of PCR, primers specific to each TRBV and TRBJ gene were used, and the primer sequences are filed in Chinese patent CN105087789A. TCRdb itself trimmed the public reads at Q25 with fastp, ran MiXCR and retained productive beta chains. Duplicate CDR3 protein sequences are folded into a single record with the most common DNA and genes. For this sample the table gives around 26,000 distinct CDR3 sequences, of which around 30% were detected only once. About 33% of the sample lies in the top ten. Sequencing was performed on PBMCs, taken before or after stereotactic body radiation therapy (not recorded which). These receptor sequences come from a donor over 45 with non-small cell lung cancer.

The sample holds many counts of this clonotype. V and J are TRBV9 and TRBJ2-1; possibly TRBD1 for D (6 bases). CDR3 length: 14 amino acids. Looked up from germline, CDR1 is SGDLS and CDR2 is YYNGEE. Trimming took off 0 bases at V and 5 bases at J, with 9 bases between the two ends. The CDR3 bases are TGTGCCAGCAGCGTAGTACAGGGAAACAATGAGCAGTTCTTC. Translation: CASSVVQGNNEQFF.

At least ten counts were recorded for this clonotype. The rearrangement joins TRBV28 to TRBJ1-2; 10 bases agree with TRBD1. Germline V gene lookup returns CDR1 MDHEN and CDR2 SYDVKM. CDR3 length equals 14 residues. J gave up 4 bases and V 6 bases, and 5 bases lay outside the gene matches. This CDR3 reads CASSRDRGAYGYTF. The CDR3 DNA sequence: TGTGCCAGCAGCCGGGACAGGGGAGCCTATGGCTACACCTTC.

This clonotype was detected many times. The rearrangement uses TRBV5-4 and TRBJ1-6; D unresolved. V was shortened by 0 bases and J by 8 bases, with 12 bases between the two germline ends. Germline loops: CDR1 SGHNT, CDR2 YYREEE (reference sequence). The CDR3 consists of 15 residues. The CDR3 DNA reads TGTGCCAGCAGCTTGGAAAGGCATCGGGATTCACCCCTCCACTTT. Its protein is CASSLERHRDSPLHF.

This clonotype was seen at least ten times. V is TRBV7-2 and J is TRBJ2-3; no clear D. CDR1 SGHTA and CDR2 FQGNSA come from the germline V gene. This CDR3 comprises 18 residues. Trimming cost V 2 bases and J 2 bases, with 20 bases left between them. CDR3 loop: CASSLPTYSHSITDTQYF. The CDR3 bases are TGTGCCAGCAGCTTACCGACTTATTCCCACTCCATCACAGATACGCAGTATTTT.

This clonotype appeared many times. This chain connects TRBV28 to TRBJ2-7; 9 bases are shared with TRBD1. Germline trimming cut 1 base from V and 2 bases from J; bases unmatched to any gene: 6. The length of the CDR3 is 16 residues. Looked up from germline, CDR1 is MDHEN and CDR2 is SYDVKM. CDR3 in DNA: TGTGCCAGCAGTTTATTCCCGGGACAGGGCACCTACGAGCAGTACTTC. This sequence encodes CASSLFPGQGTYEQYF.

This clonotype was recorded many times. The chain recombines TRBV5-4 with TRBJ2-2, with unresolved D. V was trimmed by 4 bases and J by 1 base, leaving 11 bases between them. CDR3 length: 15 amino acids. Germline V gene data show CDR1 as SGHNT and CDR2 as YYREEE (reference sequence). The CDR3 DNA reads as TGTGCCAGCAGCCCCTCCACGCGGAACACCGGGGAGCTGTTTTTT. Translated, it gives CASSPSTRNTGELFF.

At least ten counts were recorded for this clonotype. This chain uses TRBV20-1 with TRBJ2-7; D might be TRBD1 (6 bases). The V gene lost 4 bases and the J gene lost 3 bases, with 7 bases spanning the gap. This CDR3 is 11 amino acids long. The V gene's germline CDR1 is DFQATT and CDR2 SNEGSKA (reference sequence). CDR3 protein: CSATGDYEQYF. Here the CDR3 DNA reads TGCAGTGCTACAGGGGACTACGAGCAGTACTTC.

Concerning this clonotype itself: A read error likely explains this, since a far larger clone differs by one base. The chain recombines TRBV6-1 with TRBJ2-1, with a weak D call TRBD2 (6 bases). This CDR3 spans 15 amino acids. Trimming pared 6 bases from V and 6 bases from J, leaving 18 bases between. Germline V gene sequence: CDR1 MNHNS, CDR2 SASEGT. Written as DNA, the CDR3 is TGTGCCAGCAGCCTATACGGGACTGGAAGCAATGAGCAGTTCTTC. Translating gives CASSLYGTGSNEQFF.

The sample holds many counts of this clonotype. The gene calls are TRBV19 and TRBJ1-1; 8 positions match TRBD1. Germline V CDR1 and CDR2: LNHDA, SQIVND (reference sequence). The CDR3 covers 16 residues. Germline trimming cut 7 bases from V and 11 bases from J; bases unmatched to any gene: 21. The CDR3 region is CASTVTGGTPLVPAFF. The CDR3 DNA reads TGTGCCAGTACGGTCACAGGGGGTACCCCCCTGGTGCCCGCTTTCTTT.

This clonotype was observed at least ten times. The chain has TRBV2 and TRBJ2-7; D is perhaps TRBD1 or TRBD2 (5 bases each). With 6 bases removed from V and 0 bases from J, the gap between germline ends came to 15 bases. This CDR3 contains 15 residues. Germline CDR1 and CDR2: SNHLY and FYNNEI. The CDR3 region is CASSGRGALSYEQYF. CDR3 nucleotide sequence: TGTGCCAGCAGCGGTCGAGGGGCTCTCTCCTACGAGCAGTACTTC. The entire variable domain, with the rest obtained from reference TRBV2 and TRBJ2-7, is as follows: EPEVTQTPSHQVTQMGQEVILRCVPISNHLYFYWYRQILGQKVEFLVSFYNNEISEKSEIFDDQFSVERPDGSNFTLKIRSTKLEDSAMYFCASSGRGALSYEQYFGPGTRLTVT.

This clonotype was observed many times. The V call is TRBV3-1, the J call TRBJ2-1; maybe TRBD2 (6 bases). The length of the CDR3 is 16 residues. V gave up 0 bases and J gave up 5 bases, with 14 bases separating them. In germline, CDR1 is LGHDT, CDR2 YNNKEL (reference sequence). For the CDR3, the DNA is TGTGCCAGCAGCCAAGAGATTCTCGGAGGGGACAATGAGCAGTTCTTC. Amino acid sequence: CASSQEILGGDNEQFF.

The sample holds many counts of this clonotype. The chain combines TRBV3-1 with TRBJ1-1, with no clear D. The CDR3 is made up of 13 amino acids. Germline V gene lookup returns CDR1 LGHDT and CDR2 YNNKEL (reference sequence). Trimming took off 3 bases at V and 4 bases at J, with 9 bases between the two ends. The CDR3 loop is CASSQQVGTEAFF. The CDR3, as DNA: TGTGCCAGCAGCCAGCAGGTAGGCACTGAAGCTTTCTTT.

This clonotype was recorded at least ten times. The chain uses TRBV9 and TRBJ2-4, with TRBD1 matching over 9 bases. The CDR3 length is 16 residues. V was clipped by 3 bases and J by 1 base; unmatched bases: 5. Per germline, CDR1 SGDLS and CDR2 YYNGEE. The CDR3 bases are TGTGCCAGCAGCGGGGGACAGGGTAGGGCCAAAAACATTCAGTACTTC. The encoded protein is CASSGGQGRAKNIQYF.

As to this clonotype: A much larger clone differs from this one at a single base, so this may be a read error. This chain links TRBV7-3 with TRBJ2-1, with D possibly being TRBD2 (5 bases). Germline CDR1 SGHTA, CDR2 FQGTGA. The CDR3 consists of 13 residues. The CDR3 region has the DNA TGTGCCAGCAGTAGGACTGTGGAAAATGAGCAGTCCTTC. It encodes CASSRTVENEQSF.

This clonotype was seen many times. J is TRBJ1-2 and V is TRBV28; 10 nucleotides line up with TRBD1. The germline CDR1 and CDR2 sequences are MDHEN and SYDVKM. V shed 5 bases, J shed 4 bases, and the junction held 1 base outside the gene matches. The CDR3 contains 13 residues. Here the CDR3 reads CASSRTGGYGYTF. DNA of the CDR3: TGTGCCAGCAGTAGGACAGGGGGCTATGGCTACACCTTC.

This clonotype was counted many times. The rearrangement joins TRBV6-1 to TRBJ1-1, with D possibly TRBD1 on 6 matching bases. CDR3 length: 13 residues. Germline CDR1 MNHNS, CDR2 SASEGT. Trimming pared 6 bases from V and 0 bases from J, leaving 8 bases between. CDR3 in DNA: TGTGCCAGCAGGGGGGGCCTGAACACTGAAGCTTTCTTT. Its translation is CASRGGLNTEAFF.

This clonotype was detected many times. The chain carries TRBV25-1 and TRBJ2-2, with 7 bases fitting TRBD2. There are 15 residues in the CDR3. The V gene end was trimmed by 7 bases and the J gene end by 7 bases; junction bases not matched to a gene: 12. Germline values: CDR1 MGHDK, CDR2 SYGVNS. DNA of the CDR3: TGTGCCAGCACCGCGGGTGGAGGGAGGGACGGGGAGCTGTTTTTT. This sequence encodes CASTAGGGRDGELFF.

The gene calls are TRBV30 and TRBJ1-5; possible D gene TRBD1, 6 bases. Germline V gene sequence: CDR1 GTSNPN, CDR2 SVGIG (reference sequence). This CDR3 is 13 amino acids long. Trimming cost V 3 bases and J 3 bases, with 9 bases left between them. The CDR3 region has the DNA TGTGCCTGGAGCAGGGACACCAATCAGCCCCAGCATTTT. Translating gives CAWSRDTNQPQHF.

This clonotype has at least ten counts. The rearrangement uses TRBV3-1 and TRBJ2-3, with TRBD2 identical over 10 bases. Looked up from germline, CDR1 is LGHDT and CDR2 is YNNKEL (reference sequence). V trimming: 1 base; J trimming: 4 bases; junction bases outside the gene matches: 14. The CDR3 totals 19 residues. This CDR3 is CASSQAIIVSSGGSDTQYF. CDR3 in DNA: TGTGCCAGCAGCCAAGCGATAATTGTGTCTAGCGGGGGATCAGATACGCAGTATTTT.

This clonotype was detected only once. This chain joins TRBV4-2 and TRBJ2-3, with TRBD1 matching over 8 bases. The V gene's germline CDR1 is LGHNA and CDR2 YNFKEQ. This CDR3 region has 14 residues. After removal of 4 bases from V and 5 bases from J, the junction contained 5 bases not matched to a gene. The CDR3 bases are TGTGCCAGCAGCCCCCAGGGGGCTGAAGATACGCAGTATTTT. Protein: CASSPQGAEDTQYF.